A selection of T cell receptor beta chains follows, all from one sample in a study of cytomegalovirus exposure and HLA in healthy donors. Generated by immunoSEQ multiplex PCR, the TCRdb table keeps only in-frame clones and is missing some. The sample has some 110,000 clones; about three quarters are singletons. Sequenced: PBMCs. The receptors originated from a woman under 40 in good health and CMV-seronegative. Both conserved end residues are part of each CDR3. A D gene is named only where the DNA matches it firmly. Where a row states a size, it is once, few, many or the class of an expanded clone; other rows omit it.

CDR3aa: CASSPYGLAPSEQFF
CDR3nt: TGTGCCAGCAGCCCCTACGGGCTAGCGCCCTCTGAGCAGTTCTTC
abundance: .
v_gene: TRBV7-9
j_gene: TRBJ2-1
d_gene: .

CDR3aa: CAWGPGQGHQETQYF
CDR3nt: TGTGCCTGGGGACCTGGGCAGGGCCATCAAGAGACCCAGTACTTC
abundance: .
v_gene: TRBV30
j_gene: TRBJ2-5
d_gene: .

CDR3aa: CASSPSGIDSPLHF
CDR3nt: TGTGCCAGCTCACCATCGGGTATCGATTCACCCCTCCACTTT
abundance: .
v_gene: TRBV18
j_gene: TRBJ1-6
d_gene: .

CDR3aa: CASSSPTGPTNYGYTF
CDR3nt: TGTGCCAGCAGTAGCCCGACAGGACCCACTAACTATGGCTACACCTTC
abundance: .
v_gene: TRBV28
j_gene: TRBJ1-2
d_gene: .

CDR3aa: CASSPQRQYNEQFF
CDR3nt: TGTGCCAGCAGTCCACAACGACAGTACAATGAGCAGTTCTTC
abundance: .
v_gene: TRBV6-5
j_gene: TRBJ2-1
d_gene: .

CDR3aa: CASSIPGQGATGELFF
CDR3nt: TGCGCCAGCTCAATACCGGGACAGGGGGCAACCGGGGAGCTGTTTTTT
abundance: .
v_gene: TRBV5-1
j_gene: TRBJ2-2
d_gene: TRBD1

CDR3aa: CASSVGTSGGPDGQYF
CDR3nt: TGTGCCAGCAGCGTCGGGACTAGCGGGGGCCCTGACGGGCAGTACTTC
abundance: .
v_gene: TRBV9
j_gene: TRBJ2-7
d_gene: TRBD2

CDR3aa: CASSLGTANTEAFF
CDR3nt: TGCGCCAGCAGCCTCGGGACAGCGAACACTGAAGCTTTCTTT
abundance: .
v_gene: TRBV4-1
j_gene: TRBJ1-1
d_gene: TRBD1

CDR3aa: CASRGGLAGTGELFF
CDR3nt: TGTGCCAGTAGGGGAGGACTAGCGGGGACCGGGGAGCTGTTTTTT
abundance: once
v_gene: TRBV19
j_gene: TRBJ2-2
d_gene: TRBD2

CDR3aa: CASSQDRFEARHTGELFF
CDR3nt: TGTGCCAGCAGCCAAGATAGGTTCGAAGCGCGACACACCGGGGAGCTGTTTTTT
abundance: once
v_gene: TRBV4-2
j_gene: TRBJ2-2
d_gene: .

CDR3aa: CASSELAGGQETQYF
CDR3nt: TGTGCCAGCAGTGAACTAGCGGGGGGGCAAGAGACCCAGTACTTC
abundance: few
v_gene: TRBV6-1
j_gene: TRBJ2-5
d_gene: TRBD2

CDR3aa: CASSQPAGTGMGNTEAFF
CDR3nt: TGCGCCAGCAGCCAACCTGCCGGGACAGGGATGGGGAACACTGAAGCTTTCTTT
abundance: .
v_gene: TRBV4-1
j_gene: TRBJ1-1
d_gene: TRBD1

CDR3aa: CASSPVPGGHEQYF
CDR3nt: TGTGCCAGCAGTCCCGTCCCGGGGGGGCACGAGCAGTACTTC
abundance: few
v_gene: TRBV7-9
j_gene: TRBJ2-7
d_gene: TRBD2

CDR3aa: CASSLSTSSYNEQFF
CDR3nt: TGTGCCAGCAGTCTATCTACCTCCTCCTACAATGAGCAGTTCTTC
abundance: .
v_gene: TRBV6-5
j_gene: TRBJ2-1
d_gene: .

CDR3aa: CASSPTIAYEQYF
CDR3nt: TGTGCCAGCTCACCAACTATAGCCTACGAGCAGTACTTC
abundance: .
v_gene: TRBV18
j_gene: TRBJ2-7
d_gene: .

CDR3aa: CASRGHMGETQYF
CDR3nt: TGTGCCAGCAGGGGACATATGGGGGAGACCCAGTACTTC
abundance: .
v_gene: TRBV6-1
j_gene: TRBJ2-5
d_gene: .

CDR3aa: CASSLADSATNEKLFF
CDR3nt: TGTGCCAGCAGCTTAGCCGACAGTGCAACTAATGAAAAACTGTTTTTT
abundance: once
v_gene: TRBV7-8
j_gene: TRBJ1-4
d_gene: .

CDR3aa: CASSGGPMRNEQFF
CDR3nt: TGTGCCAGCAGTGGGGGGCCCATGAGGAATGAGCAGTTCTTC
abundance: .
v_gene: TRBV2
j_gene: TRBJ2-1
d_gene: .

CDR3aa: CASSLGEREWDNEQFF
CDR3nt: TGTGCCAGCAGCTTAGGGGAGCGGGAGTGGGACAATGAGCAGTTCTTC
abundance: .
v_gene: TRBV11-1
j_gene: TRBJ2-1
d_gene: TRBD2

CDR3aa: CASSQVQGGNQPQHF
CDR3nt: TGCGCCAGCAGCCAAGTACAGGGGGGCAATCAGCCCCAGCATTTT
abundance: .
v_gene: TRBV4-3
j_gene: TRBJ1-5
d_gene: TRBD1

CDR3aa: CASSFSYGRSDQPQHF
CDR3nt: TGTGCCAGCAGCTTTTCCTACGGTAGAAGCGATCAGCCCCAGCATTTT
abundance: .
v_gene: TRBV7-2
j_gene: TRBJ1-5
d_gene: .

CDR3aa: CAGGLAGGPETQYF
CDR3nt: TGTGCCGGAGGACTAGCGGGAGGCCCAGAGACCCAGTACTTC
abundance: .
v_gene: TRBV7-9
j_gene: TRBJ2-5
d_gene: TRBD2

CDR3aa: CASSYRDRGWNTEAFF
CDR3nt: TGTGCCAGCAGTTACCGGGACAGGGGTTGGAACACTGAAGCTTTCTTT
abundance: .
v_gene: TRBV6-5
j_gene: TRBJ1-1
d_gene: TRBD1

CDR3aa: CASSPFSGSPTDGYTF
CDR3nt: TGTGCCAGCTCACCATTCAGCGGGAGCCCGACGGATGGCTACACCTTC
abundance: .
v_gene: TRBV18
j_gene: TRBJ1-2
d_gene: .

CDR3aa: CAWSAGGGDQPQHF
CDR3nt: TGTGCCTGGAGTGCAGGGGGCGGAGATCAGCCCCAGCATTTT
abundance: .
v_gene: TRBV30
j_gene: TRBJ1-5
d_gene: TRBD1

CDR3aa: CASSLFGTGMSNYGYTF
CDR3nt: TGTGCCAGTAGCCTTTTCGGGACAGGGATGTCGAACTATGGCTACACCTTC
abundance: .
v_gene: TRBV19
j_gene: TRBJ1-2
d_gene: TRBD1

CDR3aa: CASSLVTLAGGFSYEQYF
CDR3nt: TGTGCCAGCAGCTTGGTTACACTAGCGGGAGGTTTCTCCTACGAGCAGTACTTC
abundance: .
v_gene: TRBV5-4
j_gene: TRBJ2-7
d_gene: TRBD2

CDR3aa: CASNPGLAGPAKNNEQFF
CDR3nt: TGTGCCAGCAATCCGGGACTAGCGGGCCCGGCCAAGAACAATGAGCAGTTCTTC
abundance: .
v_gene: TRBV28
j_gene: TRBJ2-1
d_gene: TRBD2

CDR3aa: CASGFREMGYTF
CDR3nt: TGTGCTAGTGGTTTTCGGGAGATGGGCTACACCTTC
abundance: once
v_gene: TRBV12-5
j_gene: TRBJ1-2
d_gene: .

CDR3aa: CASSQDSGNGPVYGYTF
CDR3nt: TGTGCCAGCAGCCAAGATTCAGGGAATGGGCCTGTCTATGGCTACACCTTC
abundance: .
v_gene: TRBV4-2
j_gene: TRBJ1-2
d_gene: .

CDR3aa: CASSQDRGTQYF
CDR3nt: TGTGCCAGCAGCCAAGATAGGGGGACCCAGTACTTC
abundance: once
v_gene: TRBV14
j_gene: TRBJ2-5
d_gene: .

CDR3aa: CAWIFAGGPFTDTQYF
CDR3nt: TGTGCCTGGATATTCGCAGGGGGTCCGTTTACAGATACGCAGTATTTT
abundance: .
v_gene: TRBV30
j_gene: TRBJ2-3
d_gene: TRBD1

CDR3aa: CASSLTGRATEAFF
CDR3nt: TGTGCCAGCAGCCTTACAGGGAGAGCCACTGAAGCTTTCTTT
abundance: .
v_gene: TRBV11-2
j_gene: TRBJ1-1
d_gene: .

CDR3aa: CATHVTGGHTEAFF
CDR3nt: TGTGCCACGCACGTTACGGGGGGACACACTGAAGCTTTCTTT
abundance: few
v_gene: TRBV19
j_gene: TRBJ1-1
d_gene: .

CDR3aa: CASGDREGYGYTF
CDR3nt: TGTGCCAGCGGAGACAGGGAAGGGTATGGCTACACCTTC
abundance: .
v_gene: TRBV27
j_gene: TRBJ1-2
d_gene: TRBD1

CDR3aa: CAWSGQMNTEAFF
CDR3nt: TGTGCCTGGAGTGGGCAAATGAACACTGAAGCTTTCTTT
abundance: .
v_gene: TRBV30
j_gene: TRBJ1-1
d_gene: .

CDR3aa: CASSVGADPQETQYF
CDR3nt: TGTGCCAGCAGCGTAGGGGCAGACCCACAAGAGACCCAGTACTTC
abundance: .
v_gene: TRBV9
j_gene: TRBJ2-5
d_gene: .

CDR3aa: CASSIRTANYGYTF
CDR3nt: TGTGCCAGCAGCATAAGGACAGCCAACTATGGCTACACCTTC
abundance: few
v_gene: TRBV5-4
j_gene: TRBJ1-2
d_gene: .

CDR3aa: CASSIGSKNYGYTF
CDR3nt: TGTGCCAGTAGTATAGGTAGCAAAAACTATGGCTACACCTTC
abundance: once
v_gene: TRBV19
j_gene: TRBJ1-2
d_gene: .

CDR3aa: CASSLSGNQETQYF
CDR3nt: TGTGCCAGCAGCCTTAGCGGGAACCAAGAGACCCAGTACTTC
abundance: .
v_gene: TRBV5-4
j_gene: TRBJ2-5
d_gene: TRBD2

CDR3aa: CASSPDRERGYTF
CDR3nt: TGTGCCAGCAGCCCTGACAGGGAACGGGGCTACACCTTC
abundance: .
v_gene: TRBV11-2
j_gene: TRBJ1-2
d_gene: TRBD1

CDR3aa: CASSLMRAFSGNTIYF
CDR3nt: TGTGCCAGCAGCTTAATGAGGGCCTTCTCTGGAAACACCATATATTTT
abundance: .
v_gene: TRBV13
j_gene: TRBJ1-3
d_gene: .

CDR3aa: CASSAFYNEQFF
CDR3nt: TGTGCCAGCAGTGCATTCTACAATGAGCAGTTCTTC
abundance: .
v_gene: TRBV6-1
j_gene: TRBJ2-1
d_gene: .

CDR3aa: CASSLGGKSYPGANVLTF
CDR3nt: TGTGCCAGCAGCTTAGGAGGCAAAAGTTACCCTGGGGCCAACGTCCTGACTTTC
abundance: few
v_gene: TRBV11-2
j_gene: TRBJ2-6
d_gene: .

CDR3aa: CASSLDPGVNSPLHF
CDR3nt: TGCGCCAGCAGCTTGGATCCGGGGGTAAATTCACCCCTCCACTTT
abundance: .
v_gene: TRBV5-1
j_gene: TRBJ1-6
d_gene: .

CDR3aa: CASGSLGDTEAFF
CDR3nt: TGTGCCAGCGGATCCCTCGGAGACACTGAAGCTTTCTTT
abundance: many
v_gene: TRBV25-1
j_gene: TRBJ1-1
d_gene: .

CDR3aa: CASSPGTGTGGYTF
CDR3nt: TGTGCCAGCAGCCCCGGGACAGGGACCGGTGGCTACACCTTC
abundance: .
v_gene: TRBV9
j_gene: TRBJ1-2
d_gene: TRBD1

CDR3aa: CASSWLAGRHEQYF
CDR3nt: TGTGCCAGCAGCTGGTTAGCGGGCCGTCACGAGCAGTACTTC
abundance: once
v_gene: TRBV7-8
j_gene: TRBJ2-7
d_gene: TRBD2